Sequencing of this TCR beta chain was carried out in a study of blood T cell repertoires in COVID-19. Study-wide context: From the United States, Italy and Spain came samples of acute and convalescent COVID-19. PBMCs, B-cell-depleted T cells, or T cells provided the cDNA or gDNA that made up the material.

As processed by the authors: The authors estimated nucleated cell counts from reference gene primer amplification. The assay was immunoSEQ multiplex PCR, and TCRdb's table has in-frame clones only and misses some. From that table come the V and J calls and clone size; the DNA was used to work out D and trimming. The repertoire consists of around 200,000 clones, with almost 90% occurring once and the leading ten covering 1.6%. This CDR3 region has 14 residues. V shed 4 bases, J shed 4 bases, and the junction held 4 bases outside the gene matches. The germline CDR1 and CDR2 sequences are LNHDA and SQIVND (reference sequence). This clone has a handful of counts.

Source material: peripheral blood. The sequence was collected from a man between 18 and 35 years old with active or convalescent COVID-19. The V gene is TRBV19, the J gene TRBJ1-2; 9 nucleotides agree with TRBD1. The CDR3 sequence: CASSRTGVVYGYTF. The CDR3, as DNA: TGTGCCAGTAGTAGGACAGGGGTGGTCTATGGCTACACCTTC.